Each of the 14 T cell receptor beta chains below was sequenced from the same sample in a study of neurological immune-mediated disorders. The time point is: longitudinal time-point 2. TCRdb recomputed calls from the 5' RACE reads with MiXCR, one row per CDR3 protein. The sample shows some 45,000 distinct CDR3 sequences, roughly 14% of them seen only once. The material sequenced was PBMCs. The source of these receptors is a male donor with HTLV-1-associated myelopathy (HAM/TSP).

This clonotype was observed a few times. The V gene is TRBV11-3, the J gene TRBJ2-1; maybe TRBD2 (6 bases). Looked up from germline, CDR1 is SGHNT and CDR2 is YENEEA. The CDR3 loop spans 16 amino acids. V was trimmed by 5 bases and J by 8 bases, leaving 22 bases between them. The CDR3, as DNA: TGTGCCAGCAGCGGGAAGGGACTCTTCCAAGAGGATGAGCAGTTCTTC. This gives the protein CASSGKGLFQEDEQFF.

There are many counts of this clonotype. This chain connects TRBV6-5 to TRBJ1-2, with 7 positions matching TRBD1. CDR1 is MNHEY and CDR2 is SVGAGI in the germline V gene. The CDR3 loop spans 13 amino acids. J lost 2 bases, V lost 6 bases, and 3 bases had no gene match. In DNA, the CDR3 is TGTGCCAGCAGCCAACAGGGGAACTATGGCTACACCTTC. This codes for CASSQQGNYGYTF.

The J gene is TRBJ2-5, the V gene TRBV13; D is uncertain. This CDR3 region has 15 residues. V gave up 4 bases and J gave up 2 bases, with 14 bases separating them. Germline CDR1 PRHDT, CDR2 FYEKMQ (reference sequence). The CDR3 nucleotides read TGTGCCAGCAGCTGGGCAAGGATCTTACAAGAGACCCAGTACTTC. It specifies CASSWARILQETQYF. Looking up the rest from reference TRBV13 and TRBJ2-5 gives the full variable domain: AAGVIQSPRHLIKEKRETATLKCYPIPRHDTVYWYQQGPGQDPQFLISFYEKMQSDKGSIPDRFSAQQFSDYHSELNMSSLELGDSALYFCASSWARILQETQYFGPGTRLLVL.

There are many counts of this clonotype. The chain couples TRBV28 to TRBJ2-7; TRBD2 aligns across 16 bases. CDR3 size: 18 residues. CDR1 and CDR2 from the germline V gene are MDHEN and SYDVKM. V shed 6 bases and J 2 bases; nucleotides not matched to a gene: 10. This CDR3 is CASSPLGTSGGGAYEQYF. The CDR3 DNA follows: TGTGCCAGCAGCCCACTCGGGACTAGCGGGGGGGGGGCCTACGAGCAGTACTTC. Combining the CDR3 with reference TRBV28 and TRBJ2-7 gives the whole variable domain DVKVTQSSRYLVKRTGEKVFLECVQDMDHENMFWYRQDPGLGLRLIYFSYDVKMKEKGDIPEGYSVSREKKERFSLILESASTNQTSMYLCASSPLGTSGGGAYEQYFGPGTRLTVT.

This clonotype has at least ten counts. The V gene is TRBV18, the J gene TRBJ1-5; D is undetermined. Trimming cost V 3 bases and J 0 bases, with 12 bases left between them. Germline V CDR1 and CDR2: KGHSH, LQKENI. The CDR3 is made up of 16 amino acids. The CDR3 DNA reads TGTGCCAGCTCACCCTGGTCAGACCTTAGCAATCAGCCCCAGCATTTT. This translates into CASSPWSDLSNQPQHF.

This clonotype was observed many times. This chain joins TRBV6-5 and TRBJ1-2; 9 nucleotides align to TRBD1. Germline V gene lookup returns CDR1 MNHEY and CDR2 SVGAGI. J was trimmed by 7 bases and V by 5 bases; bases with no gene match: 8. This CDR3 has 14 amino acids. For the CDR3, the DNA is TGTGCCAGCAGTAGGGGACAGGGTGTGTCTGGCTACACCTTC. Translated: CASSRGQGVSGYTF.

By share of the sample, this clonotype is medium-sized. The chain joins TRBV20-1 to TRBJ1-5; possible D gene TRBD1, 5 bases. The CDR3 spans 15 residues. The germline V gene has CDR1 DFQATT and CDR2 SNEGSKA (reference sequence). The V end lost 4 bases, the J end lost 4 bases, and 17 bases lay between the germline ends. The CDR3 DNA follows: TGCAGTGCTACCGGATGGGGGGATGGGAATCAGCCCCAGCATTTT. Protein: CSATGWGDGNQPQHF.

This clonotype was detected ten times or more. The rearrangement uses TRBV7-2 and TRBJ2-1; weak D call: TRBD2 (7 bases). In germline, CDR1 is SGHTA, CDR2 FQGNSA. V lost 7 bases and J lost 5, with 24 bases in between. The CDR3 runs to 17 residues. DNA of the CDR3: TGTGCCAGCACCCCTGGGGCTGGGGGGGGCCCCCACAATGAGCAGTTCTTC. It encodes CASTPGAGGGPHNEQFF.

This clonotype occurred many times. The V call is TRBV11-3, the J call TRBJ1-5, with a possible D match to TRBD1 (5 bases). V was shortened by 0 bases and J by 0 bases, with 9 bases between the two germline ends. This CDR3 is built from 16 residues. Germline V gene data show CDR1 as SGHNT and CDR2 as YENEEA. CDR3 protein: CASSLDGANSNQPQHF. The DNA for the CDR3 is TGTGCCAGCAGCTTAGACGGGGCCAATAGCAATCAGCCCCAGCATTTT.

V is TRBV5-1 and J is TRBJ2-4; 11 bases are a match to TRBD1. The CDR3 covers 18 residues. Germline V CDR1 and CDR2: SGHRS, YFSETQ. V lost 4 bases to trimming and J lost 0 bases; unmatched junction nucleotides: 9. The CDR3 is CASSRGQGANIAKNIQYF. The CDR3 DNA sequence: TGCGCCAGCAGCCGAGGACAGGGGGCTAATATAGCCAAAAACATTCAGTACTTC.

This clonotype was seen ten or more times. The V call is TRBV4-3, the J call TRBJ2-7, with 7 bases that match TRBD1. Germline CDR1 is LGHNA and CDR2 is YSLEER. Germline trimming cut 0 bases from V and 4 bases from J; bases unmatched to any gene: 6. The CDR3 has 15 residues. This chain's CDR3 is CASSQEAGGQYEQYF. DNA for the CDR3: TGCGCCAGCAGCCAAGAGGCAGGGGGACAATACGAGCAGTACTTC.

At least ten counts were recorded for this clonotype. The chain joins TRBV9 to TRBJ2-2; possibly TRBD2 for D (6 bases). This CDR3 is 12 amino acids long. Per the germline V gene, CDR1 is SGDLS and CDR2 is YYNGEE. V was cut by 4 bases and J by 6 bases, with 7 bases left in between. In nucleotides, the CDR3 is TGTGCCAGCAGCTGGGGGGCCGGGGAGCTGTTTTTT. Encoded protein: CASSWGAGELFF.

This clonotype has a count of ten or more. J is TRBJ2-3 and V is TRBV5-1, with D possibly being TRBD2 (6 bases). V gave up 0 bases and J gave up 2 bases, with 10 bases separating them. Per the germline V gene, CDR1 is SGHRS and CDR2 is YFSETQ. This CDR3 comprises 15 residues. CDR3 residues: CASSLVAGSTDTQYF. The CDR3 bases are TGCGCCAGCAGCTTGGTCGCGGGGTCCACAGATACGCAGTATTTT.

This clonotype occurred many times. The gene calls are TRBV4-2 and TRBJ2-2; D unclear. Deletions cut 5 bases from V and 4 bases from J, with 11 bases between. In germline, CDR1 is LGHNA, CDR2 YNFKEQ. The CDR3 loop spans 14 amino acids. CDR3 nucleotides: TGTGCCAGCAGCAGTGGCCGTCTCACCGGGGAGCTGTTTTTT. Encoded protein: CASSSGRLTGELFF.